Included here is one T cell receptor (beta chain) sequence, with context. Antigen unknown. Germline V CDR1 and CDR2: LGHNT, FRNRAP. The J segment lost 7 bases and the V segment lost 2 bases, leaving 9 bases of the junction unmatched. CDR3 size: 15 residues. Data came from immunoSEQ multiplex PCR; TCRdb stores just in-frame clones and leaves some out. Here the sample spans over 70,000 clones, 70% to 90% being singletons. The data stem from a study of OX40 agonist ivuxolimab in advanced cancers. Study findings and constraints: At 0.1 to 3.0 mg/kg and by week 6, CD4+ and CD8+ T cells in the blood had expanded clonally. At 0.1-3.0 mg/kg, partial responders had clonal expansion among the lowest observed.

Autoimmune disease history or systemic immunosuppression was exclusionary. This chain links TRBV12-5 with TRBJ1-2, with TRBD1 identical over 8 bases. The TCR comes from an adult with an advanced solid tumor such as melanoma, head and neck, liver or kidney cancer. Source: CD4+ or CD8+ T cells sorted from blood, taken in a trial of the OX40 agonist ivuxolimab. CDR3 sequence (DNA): TGTGCTAGTGGTTTGCGGTCCGGGACAGGACTTGGCTACACCTTC. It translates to CASGLRSGTGLGYTF.